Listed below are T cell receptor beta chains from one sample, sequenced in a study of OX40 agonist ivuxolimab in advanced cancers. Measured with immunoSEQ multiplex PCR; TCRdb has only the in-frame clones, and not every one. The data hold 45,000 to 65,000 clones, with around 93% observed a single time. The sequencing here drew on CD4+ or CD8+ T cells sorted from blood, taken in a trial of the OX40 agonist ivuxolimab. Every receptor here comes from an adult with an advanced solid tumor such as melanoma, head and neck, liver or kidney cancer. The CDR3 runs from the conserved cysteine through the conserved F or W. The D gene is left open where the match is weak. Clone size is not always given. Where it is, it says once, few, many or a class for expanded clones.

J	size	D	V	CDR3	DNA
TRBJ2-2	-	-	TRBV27	CASSFPPPGELFF	TGTGCCAGCAGTTTCCCCCCGCCCGGGGAGCTGTTTTTT
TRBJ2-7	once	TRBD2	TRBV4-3	CASSQERTSGYEQYF	TGCGCCAGCAGCCAAGAGAGGACTAGCGGATACGAGCAGTACTTC
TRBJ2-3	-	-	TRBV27	CASSLWVGDTQYF	TGTGCCAGCAGTTTGTGGGTCGGCGATACGCAGTATTTT
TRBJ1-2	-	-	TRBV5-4	CASRQTGSYYGYTF	TGTGCCAGCAGGCAGACAGGCAGTTACTATGGCTACACCTTC
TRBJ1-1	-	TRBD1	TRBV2	CASSGGQGYTEAFF	TGTGCCAGCAGTGGAGGACAGGGCTACACTGAAGCTTTCTTT
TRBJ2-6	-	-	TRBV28	CASSSSGQGWANVLTF	-
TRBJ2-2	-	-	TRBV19	CASKGGGELFF	TGTGCCAGTAAGGGGGGCGGGGAGCTGTTTTTT
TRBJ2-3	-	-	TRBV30	CAWGATGADTQYF	TGTGCCTGGGGGGCCACCGGGGCAGATACGCAGTATTTT
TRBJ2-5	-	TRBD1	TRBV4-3	CASSHRQGETQYF	TGCGCCAGCAGCCACCGACAGGGGGAGACCCAGTACTTC
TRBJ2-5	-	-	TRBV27	CASSDEWETQYF	TGTGCCAGCAGTGACGAGTGGGAGACCCAGTACTTC
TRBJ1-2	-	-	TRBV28	CASSSSQFSALYGYTF	TGTGCCAGCAGTTCCTCCCAGTTTTCCGCCCTCTATGGCTACACCTTC
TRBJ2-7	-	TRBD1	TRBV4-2	CASSQESGGPSYEQYF	TGTGCCAGCAGCCAAGAATCAGGGGGACCCTCCTACGAGCAGTACTTC
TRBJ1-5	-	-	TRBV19	CASSLGNQPQHF	TGTGCCAGTAGTCTGGGGAATCAGCCCCAGCATTTT
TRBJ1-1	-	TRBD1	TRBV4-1	CASSPHGQGGTEAFF	TGCGCCAGCAGCCCTCATGGACAGGGTGGGACTGAAGCTTTCTTT
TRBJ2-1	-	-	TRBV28	CASSSDYLNRGANEQFF	TGTGCCAGCAGTTCGGACTATCTAAACCGTGGCGCCAATGAGCAGTTCTTC
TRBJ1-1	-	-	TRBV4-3	CASSQDFSIPAAAFF	TGCGCCAGCAGCCAAGATTTTAGTATACCTGCGGCGGCTTTCTTT
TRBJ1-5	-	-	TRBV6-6	CASSLSSSGPQPQHF	TGTGCCAGCAGCCTCTCTTCTTCGGGGCCTCAGCCCCAGCATTTT
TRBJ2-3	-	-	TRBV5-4	CASSRLDTDTQYF	TGTGCCAGCAGCCGACTAGACACAGATACGCAGTATTTT
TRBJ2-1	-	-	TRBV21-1	CASSKDLAGGLNEQFF	TGTGCCAGCAGCAAAGACCTAGCGGGAGGGCTGAATGAGCAGTTCTTC
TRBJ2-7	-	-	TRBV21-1	CASSKGTGDLYEQYF	TGTGCCAGCAGCAAAGGGACAGGGGACCTTTACGAGCAGTACTTC
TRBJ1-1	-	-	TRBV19	CASSTWTANTEAFF	TGTGCCAGTAGTACGTGGACAGCGAACACTGAAGCTTTCTTT
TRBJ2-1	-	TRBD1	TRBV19	CASSMVRGQGDNEQFF	TGTGCCAGTAGTATGGTTCGGGGACAGGGGGACAATGAGCAGTTCTTC
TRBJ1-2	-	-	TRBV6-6	CASSSGVGAIYGYTF	TGTGCCAGCAGTTCGGGGGTGGGGGCAATCTATGGCTACACCTTC
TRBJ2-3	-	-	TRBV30	CAWSDLSASFTDTQYF	TGTGCCTGGAGCGATCTTTCGGCTTCTTTCACAGATACGCAGTATTTT
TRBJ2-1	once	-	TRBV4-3	CASSQLGNYNEQFF	TGCGCCAGCAGCCAATTGGGGAATTACAATGAGCAGTTCTTC
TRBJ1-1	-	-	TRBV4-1	CASSQVSGGEAFF	TGCGCCAGCAGCCAAGTTTCTGGGGGGGAGGCTTTCTTT
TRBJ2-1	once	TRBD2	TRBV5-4	CASSPKVLAGVGNEQFF	TGTGCCAGCAGCCCCAAGGTTCTAGCGGGAGTCGGCAATGAGCAGTTCTTC
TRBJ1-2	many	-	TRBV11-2	CASSSSDTDAFYYGYTF	TGTGCCAGCAGCTCCTCGGACACCGACGCCTTCTACTATGGCTACACCTTC
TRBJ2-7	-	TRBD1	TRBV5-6	CASSPEDRLVYEQYF	TGTGCCAGCAGCCCCGAGGACAGGCTAGTCTACGAGCAGTACTTC
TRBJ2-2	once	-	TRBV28	CAVDQGGFGLNGELFF	TGTGCCGTCGATCAAGGCGGGTTTGGACTCAACGGGGAGCTGTTTTTT
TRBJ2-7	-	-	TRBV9	CASSSTGSSSYEQYF	TGTGCCAGCAGTTCCACAGGCTCCTCCTCCTACGAGCAGTACTTC
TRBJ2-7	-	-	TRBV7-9	CASRTANRTEQYF	TGTGCCAGCAGGACAGCCAATCGAACCGAGCAGTACTTC
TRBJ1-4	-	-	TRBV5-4	CASSSTGIPEKLFF	TGTGCCAGCAGCTCCACCGGGATCCCGGAAAAACTGTTTTTT
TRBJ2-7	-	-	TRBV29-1	CSVGSSYEQYF	TGCAGCGTCGGATCCTCCTACGAGCAGTACTTC
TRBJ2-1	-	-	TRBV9	CASSARLVNEQFF	TGTGCCAGCAGCGCTAGACTAGTCAATGAGCAGTTCTTC
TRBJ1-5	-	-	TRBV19	CASTTGFQPQHF	TGTGCCAGTACAACAGGGTTTCAGCCCCAGCATTTT
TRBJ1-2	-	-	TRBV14	CASAPWTLYGYTF	TGTGCCAGCGCGCCCTGGACCCTCTATGGCTACACCTTC
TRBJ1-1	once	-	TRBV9	CASSGRAGNAANTEAFF	TGTGCCAGCAGTGGGAGGGCAGGGAATGCGGCTAACACTGAAGCTTTCTTT
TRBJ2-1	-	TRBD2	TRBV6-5	CASTWRGAGDEQFF	TGTGCCAGCACCTGGCGGGGGGCAGGGGATGAGCAGTTCTTC
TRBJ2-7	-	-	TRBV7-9	CASSLEGGNHEQYF	TGTGCCAGCAGCTTAGAAGGGGGAAACCACGAGCAGTACTTC
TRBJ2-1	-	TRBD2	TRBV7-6	CASSTAGEANEQFF	TGTGCCAGCAGCACAGCGGGGGAAGCGAATGAGCAGTTCTTC
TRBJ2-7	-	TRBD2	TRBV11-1	CASSRTAGDLYEQYF	TGTGCCAGCAGCCGAACGGCGGGGGACCTCTACGAGCAGTACTTC
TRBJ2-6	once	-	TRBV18	CASSPQEGGTSGANVLTF	TGTGCCAGCTCACCACAAGAGGGGGGAACCTCTGGGGCCAACGTCCTGACTTTC
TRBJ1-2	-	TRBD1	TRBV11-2	CASSSPGTGDYGYTF	TGTGCCAGCAGCTCCCCCGGGACAGGGGACTATGGCTACACCTTC
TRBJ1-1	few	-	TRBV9	CASSVVDSTEAFF	TGTGCCAGCAGCGTAGTAGACAGCACTGAAGCTTTCTTT
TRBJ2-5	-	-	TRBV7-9	CASSPRVQETQYF	TGTGCCAGCAGCCCCAGGGTGCAAGAGACCCAGTACTTC
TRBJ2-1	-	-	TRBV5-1	CASSLEGQSSYNEQFF	TGCGCCAGCAGCTTGGAAGGCCAGAGCTCCTACAATGAGCAGTTCTTC
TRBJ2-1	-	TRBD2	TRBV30	CAWSVTTGLAAYGRNEQFF	TGTGCCTGGAGTGTAACTACCGGGCTAGCGGCCTATGGGAGGAATGAGCAGTTCTTC
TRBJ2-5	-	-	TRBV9	CASSVGGDPETQYF	TGTGCCAGCAGCGTAGGCGGGGACCCAGAGACCCAGTACTTC
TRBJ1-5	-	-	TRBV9	CASSGSGSNQPQHF	TGTGCCAGCAGCGGCAGTGGAAGCAATCAGCCCCAGCATTTT
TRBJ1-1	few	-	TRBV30	CAWSVLLNTEAFF	TGTGCCTGGAGTGTATTGTTGAACACTGAAGCTTTCTTT
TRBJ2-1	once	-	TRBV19	CASSGVERPNEQFF	TGTGCCAGTAGCGGGGTCGAGCGACCCAATGAGCAGTTCTTC
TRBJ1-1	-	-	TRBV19	CASSIVMNTEAFF	TGTGCCAGTAGTATAGTTATGAACACTGAAGCTTTCTTT
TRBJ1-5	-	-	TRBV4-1	CASSQNDWSNQPQHF	TGCGCCAGCAGCCAAAACGACTGGAGCAATCAGCCCCAGCATTTT
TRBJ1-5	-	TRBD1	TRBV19	CASSLPGQGNQPQHF	TGTGCCAGTAGTCTACCGGGACAGGGTAATCAGCCCCAGCATTTT
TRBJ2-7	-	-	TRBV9	CASSVGSLAYEQYF	TGTGCCAGCAGCGTAGGATCTTTGGCCTACGAGCAGTACTTC
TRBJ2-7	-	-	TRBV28	CASSLGSSYEQYF	TGTGCCAGCAGTTTGGGGAGCTCCTACGAGCAGTACTTC
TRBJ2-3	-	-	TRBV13	CASSANARLQSFMDTQYF	TGTGCCAGCAGCGCGAATGCGCGTTTACAGAGTTTTATGGATACGCAGTATTTT
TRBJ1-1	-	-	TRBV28	CASILQGGNTEAFF	TGTGCCAGCATCCTACAGGGTGGAAACACTGAAGCTTTCTTT
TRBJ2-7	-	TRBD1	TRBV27	CASSHLQGALNEQYF	TGTGCCAGCAGTCACCTACAGGGGGCGCTTAACGAGCAGTACTTC